The 8 T cell receptor beta chains given below trace back to one sample, sequenced in a study of shared clonotypes between healthy human individuals. Clones were sequenced by immunoSEQ multiplex PCR, and TCRdb holds only the in-frame ones, with some missing. The sample consists of about 1.1 million clones, around 78% of them appearing once. Sequenced input: memory CD4+ T cells from PBMCs. Subset meaning: CD45RA-negative fraction. These receptors originate from a man between 18 and 35 years old in good health. Some clones in this sample may be carry-over from other donors' samples.

A note on this clone: This sequence may be a read error, since a much larger clone differs from it by one base. The rearrangement joins TRBV30 to TRBJ1-5; 9 bases match TRBD1. The germline V gene has CDR1 GTSNPN and CDR2 SVGIG (reference sequence). CDR3 length: 14 amino acids. Trimming took 8 bases from V and 2 from J; bases not matched to a gene: 7. The CDR3 spells CAARTGVCNQPQHF. The CDR3 nucleotides are TGTGCCGCCCGGACAGGGGTCTGCAATCAGCCCCAGCATTTT.

As concerns this clone: A far larger clone differs by one base, so this is likely a read error. The V and J genes are TRBV30 and TRBJ2-1; D may correspond to TRBD1 or TRBD2 (5 bases each). The CDR3 is made up of 11 amino acids. V was pared by 5 bases and J by 15 bases, with 17 bases between. Germline lookup yields CDR1 GTSNPN and CDR2 SVGIG (reference sequence). CDR3 in amino acids: CAWAGLGTPFF. In DNA form, the CDR3 reads TGTGCCTGGGCCGGGCTCGGGACCCCGTTCTTC.

The chain has TRBV6-1 and TRBJ2-7; D is unresolved. The CDR3 consists of 11 residues. Germline CDR1 and CDR2: MNHNS and SASEGT. V was pared by 2 bases and J by 6 bases, with 5 bases between. For the CDR3, the DNA is TGTGCCAGCAGTGAACTAGGCGAGCAGTACTTC. This gives the protein CASSELGEQYF.

This sequence joins TRBV19 and TRBJ2-2; 8 bases are a match to TRBD1. The CDR3 contains 14 residues. The J segment lost 4 bases and the V segment lost 3 bases, leaving 1 base of the junction unmatched. Looked up from germline, CDR1 is LNHDA and CDR2 is SQIVND (reference sequence). In DNA form, the CDR3 reads TGTGCCAGTAGTATTGACAGGGGCACCGGGGAGCTGTTTTTT. As protein: CASSIDRGTGELFF. The full variable domain, its missing parts supplied by reference TRBV19 and TRBJ2-2, is DGGITQSPKYLFRKEGQNVTLSCEQNLNHDAMYWYRQDPGQGLRLIYYSQIVNDFQKGDIAEGYSVSREKKESFPLTVTSAQKNPTAFYLCASSIDRGTGELFFGEGSRLTVL.

The chain has TRBV28 and TRBJ2-2; the D gene is possibly TRBD2 (6 bases). Germline V lookup: CDR1 MDHEN, CDR2 SYDVKM. The V gene lost 7 bases and the J gene lost 7 bases, with 10 bases spanning the gap. The CDR3 covers 12 residues. In nucleotides, the CDR3 is TGTGCCAGCACCTGGGGAGGCGGGGAGCTGTTTTTT. As protein: CASTWGGGELFF.

This clone was recorded a few times. The genes are TRBV9 and TRBJ2-7; no clear D. Trimming removed 4 bases at V and 2 bases at J, with 16 bases between. Germline assignment: CDR1 SGDLS and CDR2 YYNGEE. The CDR3 contains 15 residues. CDR3 region: CASSPRGTVTYEQYF. The CDR3 DNA reads TGTGCCAGCAGCCCCCGTGGCACCGTAACCTACGAGCAGTACTTC.

This clone was observed a handful of times. The chain recombines TRBV28 with TRBJ1-2; D is ambiguous. V was pared by 4 bases and J by 5 bases, with 8 bases between. Germline CDR1 and CDR2: MDHEN and SYDVKM. The CDR3 is 12 residues long. The CDR3 DNA is TGTGCCAGCAGTTCCAATAAGTATGGCTACACCTTC. This gives the protein CASSSNKYGYTF.

V gene TRBV5-4 combines with J gene TRBJ2-1, with 7 bases lining up with TRBD2. Per germline, CDR1 SGHNT and CDR2 YYREEE (reference sequence). The CDR3 runs 13 residues. The ends lost 7 bases at V and 3 bases at J; junction bases unmatched: 4. The CDR3, as DNA: TGTGCCAGCGGGGGGGGGAGCTACAATGAGCAGTTCTTC. Translating gives CASGGGSYNEQFF.